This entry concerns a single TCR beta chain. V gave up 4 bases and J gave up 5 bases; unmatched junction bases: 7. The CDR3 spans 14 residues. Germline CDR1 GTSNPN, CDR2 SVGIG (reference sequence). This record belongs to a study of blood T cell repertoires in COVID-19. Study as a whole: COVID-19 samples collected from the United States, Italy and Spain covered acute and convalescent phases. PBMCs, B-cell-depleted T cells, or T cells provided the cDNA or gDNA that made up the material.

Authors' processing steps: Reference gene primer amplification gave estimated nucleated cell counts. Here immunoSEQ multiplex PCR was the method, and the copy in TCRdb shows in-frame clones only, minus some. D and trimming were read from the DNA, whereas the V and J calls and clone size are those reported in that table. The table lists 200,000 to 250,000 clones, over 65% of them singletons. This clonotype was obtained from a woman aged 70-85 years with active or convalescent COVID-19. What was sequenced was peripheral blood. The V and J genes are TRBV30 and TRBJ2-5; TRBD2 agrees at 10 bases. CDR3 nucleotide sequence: TGTGCCTGGACTAGCGGGGGCCTGTTGGAGACCCAGTACTTC. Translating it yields CAWTSGGLLETQYF. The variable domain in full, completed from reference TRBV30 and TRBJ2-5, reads SQTIHQWPATLVQPVGSPLSLECTVEGTSNPNLYWYRQAAGRGLQLLFYSVGIGQISSEVPQNLSASRPQDRQFILSSKKLLLSDSGFYLCAWTSGGLLETQYFGPGTRLLVL.